The next 26 T cell receptor beta chains were all read from a single sample in a study of monozygotic twins with inflammatory bowel disease. Following a re-call of the 5' RACE reads, TCRdb has one entry per CDR3 protein and lacks DNA. This sample's clone table lists just over 300,000 distinct CDR3 sequences. Sequencing was done on a sample of blood. The receptors stem from a human donor with ulcerative colitis or Crohn's disease, or a healthy co-twin of an affected twin (not recorded which).

V gene TRBV5-6 combines with J gene TRBJ1-5. The CDR3 spans 16 residues. Germline lookup yields CDR1 SGHDT and CDR2 YYEEEE. The CDR3: CASSLFSGSSNQPQHF. The whole variable domain, filled in from reference TRBV5-6 and TRBJ1-5, reads DAGVTQSPTHLIKTRGQQVTLRCSPKSGHDTVSWYQQALGQGPQFIFQYYEEEERQRGNFPDRFSGHQFPNYSSELNVNALLLGDSALYLCASSLFSGSSNQPQHFGDGTRLSIL.

V gene TRBV6-6 combines with J gene TRBJ1-1. Looked up from germline, CDR1 is MNHNY and CDR2 is SVGAGI (reference sequence). The CDR3 loop spans 13 amino acids. Here the CDR3 reads CASSVRSNTEAFF.

CDR3 residues: CSGRVSGNTIYF. This chain uses TRBV29-1 with TRBJ1-3. The CDR3 length is 12 residues. CDR1 is SQVTM, CDR2 ANQGSEA, per germline.

CDR3 sequence reads: CASTTSHTNSYEQYF. This chain uses TRBV27 with TRBJ2-7. The CDR3 has 15 amino acids. The germline gives CDR1 MNHEY, CDR2 SMNVEV (reference sequence).

The chain combines TRBV30 with TRBJ1-3. The length of the CDR3 is 12 residues. Germline lookup yields CDR1 GTSNPN and CDR2 SVGIG (reference sequence). CDR3 sequence: CAWSASGNTIYF.

The chain employs TRBV24-1 and TRBJ2-1; the D gene TCRdb calls, TRBD2, cannot be checked with no DNA. Germline-derived CDR1 and CDR2 are KGHDR and SFDVKD. The CDR3 is 16 amino acids. Here the CDR3 reads CATSTPSGETYNEQFF.

This chain links TRBV5-6 with TRBJ2-7; TCRdb's D call, TRBD2, is unchecked because there is no DNA. The germline V gene has CDR1 SGHDT and CDR2 YYEEEE. There are 15 residues in the CDR3. CDR3 residues: CASSFSTSGDYEQYF.

This rearrangement joins TRBV10-3 to TRBJ2-7; the D call of TRBD2 rests on TCRdb alone, since no DNA is present to check it. The CDR3 runs 13 residues. Germline lookup yields CDR1 ENHRY and CDR2 SYGVKD. The CDR3 reads CAISSNSGYEQYF.

The chain employs TRBV20-1 and TRBJ2-7; checking the TCRdb D call of TRBD1 is not possible without DNA. CDR1 is DFQATT, CDR2 SNEGSKA, per germline (reference sequence). This CDR3 is 13 amino acids long. CDR3 region: CSASGTSSGEQYF.

The chain recombines TRBV7-2 with TRBJ1-3. This CDR3 has 15 residues. Germline loops: CDR1 SGHTA, CDR2 FQGNSA. The CDR3 spells CASSHPQGSGNTIYF.

The V and J genes are TRBV6-1 and TRBJ2-7; TCRdb's D gene call, TRBD1, goes unchecked for lack of DNA. Germline V gives CDR1 MNHNS, CDR2 SASEGT. The CDR3 length is 14 residues. The CDR3 sequence: CASRRPRPPYEQYF.

The rearrangement links TRBV11-2 to TRBJ2-2; TCRdb lists TRBD1, though no DNA is available to test this call. Germline V gives CDR1 SGHAT, CDR2 FQNNGV. The CDR3 runs to 18 residues. CDR3 sequence reads: CASSLPRAWGPLAGELFF.

The chain combines TRBV27 with TRBJ2-6; the TRBD1 assignment by TCRdb is unverifiable without DNA. CDR1 is MNHEY and CDR2 is SMNVEV in the germline V gene (reference sequence). The CDR3 runs to 17 residues. The CDR3: CASNPIGRGRGANVLTF.

The CDR3: CASSKTLSSYNEQFF. V gene TRBV4-3 combines with J gene TRBJ2-1. The CDR3 sequence is 15 residues long. The V gene's germline CDR1 is LGHNA and CDR2 YSLEER.

The genes are TRBV5-1 and TRBJ2-3; TCRdb's D call of TRBD1 is untestable without DNA. The germline gives CDR1 SGHRS, CDR2 YFSETQ. CDR3 length: 16 residues. CDR3 residues: CASSRQGQGNTDTQYF.

V gene TRBV5-1 combines with J gene TRBJ1-1; checking the TCRdb D call of TRBD1 is not possible without DNA. The CDR3 contains 13 residues. Germline V gives CDR1 SGHRS, CDR2 YFSETQ. This chain's CDR3 is CASSGTGAGEAFF.

The chain has TRBV12-3 or TRBV12-4 and TRBJ2-4; TCRdb's D call of TRBD1 is untestable without DNA. The CDR3 is 16 residues long. CDR3 sequence reads: CASRKGQGTLKNIQYF.

This chain links TRBV28 with TRBJ2-3; lacking DNA, the TRBD1 call made by TCRdb goes unchecked. The CDR3 runs 14 residues. Germline V gene lookup returns CDR1 MDHEN and CDR2 SYDVKM. CDR3 amino acids: CASSNWGGGDTQYF. Combining the CDR3 with reference TRBV28 and TRBJ2-3 gives the whole variable domain DVKVTQSSRYLVKRTGEKVFLECVQDMDHENMFWYRQDPGLGLRLIYFSYDVKMKEKGDIPEGYSVSREKKERFSLILESASTNQTSMYLCASSNWGGGDTQYFGPGTRLTVL.

The chain combines TRBV28 with TRBJ2-7; TCRdb's assignment of TRBD1 cannot be checked, as there is no DNA. CDR1 MDHEN and CDR2 SYDVKM come from the germline V gene. The CDR3 length is 15 residues. CDR3 residues: CASAAGGTGGHEQYF.

The gene calls are TRBV24-1 and TRBJ2-2; with no DNA, the TCRdb D assignment of TRBD2 cannot be verified. In germline, CDR1 is KGHDR, CDR2 SFDVKD. The CDR3 length is 16 residues. CDR3 in amino acids: CATSDARMGGGGELFF.

This chain connects TRBV27 to TRBJ2-7; TCRdb outputs TRBD1, but without DNA this stays unchecked. Germline V gene data show CDR1 as MNHEY and CDR2 as SMNVEV (reference sequence). The CDR3 has 14 residues. The chain's CDR3 is CASRRAGGGGEQYF.

The chain uses TRBV28 and TRBJ2-7. Germline lookup yields CDR1 MDHEN and CDR2 SYDVKM. The CDR3 length is 14 residues. CDR3 sequence reads: CASSDTPDRTEQYF.

This chain joins TRBV7-2 and TRBJ2-7; TCRdb gives TRBD1 as the D gene, but with no DNA this cannot be confirmed. The germline V gene encodes CDR1 SGHTA and CDR2 FQGNSA. The CDR3 length is 16 residues. The CDR3 is CASSLWGGAWSYEQYF. Full variable domain (remainder filled in from reference TRBV7-2 and TRBJ2-7): GAGVSQSPSNKVTEKGKDVELRCDPISGHTALYWYRQSLGQGLEFLIYFQGNSAPDKSGLPSDRFSAERTGGSVSTLTIQRTQQEDSAVYLCASSLWGGAWSYEQYFGPGTRLTVT.

The chain uses TRBV19 and TRBJ1-2. The germline gives CDR1 LNHDA, CDR2 SQIVND (reference sequence). This CDR3 spans 14 amino acids. This chain's CDR3 is CASERAGGNYGYTF.

The J gene is TRBJ2-3, the V gene TRBV12-3 or TRBV12-4; lacking DNA, the TRBD2 call made by TCRdb goes unchecked. This CDR3 region has 17 residues. CDR3 loop: CASSWSRLAGYTDTQYF.

V usage is TRBV14 and J usage is TRBJ2-1; TCRdb names TRBD2, which stays unverified in the absence of DNA. The CDR3 spans 16 residues. Looked up from germline, CDR1 is SGHDN and CDR2 is FVKESK. CDR3: CASSHLLAGKYNEQFF.